Each of the 27 T cell receptor beta chains below was sequenced from the same sample in a study of T cell responses to AZD1222 COVID-19 vaccine. Libraries were prepared by immunoSEQ multiplex PCR; TCRdb keeps only in-frame clonotypes and omits some of them. The profile shows more than 95,000 clones, roughly 91% of them singletons. This specimen was peripheral blood, taken on day 0 of MenACWY control vaccination. All receptors derive from an adult in good health.

In this sample, this clone turned up once. The rearrangement uses TRBV11-2 and TRBJ2-1, with 7 nucleotides matching TRBD2. This CDR3 has 15 residues. Trimming removed 3 bases from V and 1 base from J; junction bases left unmatched: 3. Germline V lookup: CDR1 SGHAT, CDR2 FQNNGV. The CDR3 sequence: CASSFGGGSYNEQFF. CDR3 coding DNA: TGTGCCAGCAGCTTTGGCGGGGGATCCTACAATGAGCAGTTCTTC. Supplemented by reference TRBV11-2 and TRBJ2-1, the full variable domain reads EAGVAQSPRYKIIEKRQSVAFWCNPISGHATLYWYQQILGQGPKLLIQFQNNGVVDDSQLPKDRFSAERLKGVDSTLKIQPAKLEDSAVYLCASSFGGGSYNEQFFGPGTRLTVL.

The chain uses TRBV3-1 (or the pseudogene TRBV3-2) and TRBJ1-6; D is uncertain. This CDR3 comprises 12 residues. The germline CDR1 and CDR2 sequences are LGHDT and YNNKEL (reference sequence). The V end was cut by 0 bases, the J end by 8 bases, with 2 bases between. CDR3 sequence: CASSQDYSPLHF. The CDR3 DNA is TGTGCCAGCAGCCAAGATTATTCACCCCTCCACTTT.

The V gene is TRBV30, the J gene TRBJ1-1; no definite D call. The germline V gene encodes CDR1 GTSNPN and CDR2 SVGIG (reference sequence). The CDR3 has 12 residues. V was pared by 1 base and J by 5 bases, with 8 bases between. The DNA for the CDR3 is TGTGCCTGGAGTGGCTCTGGGACTGAAGCTTTCTTT. Protein: CAWSGSGTEAFF. Combining the CDR3 with reference TRBV30 and TRBJ1-1 gives the whole variable domain SQTIHQWPATLVQPVGSPLSLECTVEGTSNPNLYWYRQAAGRGLQLLFYSVGIGQISSEVPQNLSASRPQDRQFILSSKKLLLSDSGFYLCAWSGSGTEAFFGQGTRLTVV.

The chain recombines TRBV4-1 with TRBJ2-3; D unclear. Germline V gene data show CDR1 as MGHRA and CDR2 as YSYEKL. V dropped 1 base and J dropped 0 bases, with 5 bases sitting between them. The CDR3 loop spans 14 amino acids. In DNA form, the CDR3 reads TGCGCCAGCAGCCAAGGCCCTAGCACAGATACGCAGTATTTT. Amino acid sequence: CASSQGPSTDTQYF.

This rearrangement joins TRBV9 to TRBJ2-1, with 11 bases fitting TRBD2. The CDR3 has 14 residues. The V gene end was trimmed by 3 bases and the J gene end by 5 bases; junction bases not matched to a gene: 1. In germline, CDR1 is SGDLS, CDR2 YYNGEE. Written as DNA, the CDR3 is TGTGCCAGCAGCGGGGGACTAGCGGACAATGAGCAGTTCTTC. It is translated as CASSGGLADNEQFF.

This sequence joins TRBV18 and TRBJ2-5; D is unresolved. Germline V gives CDR1 KGHSH, CDR2 LQKENI. The CDR3 has 13 amino acids. Trimming shortened V by 2 bases and J by 1 base, and 5 bases separated the two germline ends. The CDR3 region is CASSPGSQETQYF. In nucleotides, the CDR3 is TGTGCCAGCTCACCAGGCAGCCAAGAGACCCAGTACTTC.

The rearrangement joins TRBV7-2 to TRBJ2-5; 7 bases are shared with TRBD2. Germline CDR1 reads SGHTA; CDR2 reads FQGNSA. V dropped 1 base and J dropped 5; count of bases not matched to a gene: 10. The CDR3 is made up of 16 amino acids. CDR3 loop: CASSLGSGPSEETQYF. The CDR3, as DNA: TGTGCCAGCAGCTTAGGTAGCGGGCCGAGTGAGGAGACCCAGTACTTC.

This chain uses TRBV7-9 with TRBJ2-1; no reliable D call. V was shortened by 0 bases and J by 14 bases, with 17 bases between the two germline ends. Germline values: CDR1 SEHNR, CDR2 FQNEAQ (reference sequence). The CDR3 spans 14 residues. The CDR3: CASSLAGMGEVEFF. In DNA, the CDR3 is TGTGCCAGCAGCTTAGCTGGAATGGGTGAGGTGGAGTTCTTC.

V usage is TRBV23-1 and J usage is TRBJ2-1; TRBD1 might be the D (6 bases). TRBV23-1 is identified as an open reading frame with a role that is uncertain. Deletions cut 7 bases from V and 1 base from J, with 20 bases between. The CDR3 extends over 17 amino acids. As DNA, the CDR3 is TGCGCCAGCACTCCGTACCCGGGACAAAAATCCTACAATGAGCAGTTCTTC. It codes for CASTPYPGQKSYNEQFF.

The rearrangement uses TRBV9 and TRBJ2-7, with 8 bases that match TRBD1. This CDR3 region has 14 residues. Germline assignment: CDR1 SGDLS and CDR2 YYNGEE. Trimming took 3 bases from V and 2 from J; bases not matched to a gene: 4. This CDR3 is CASSAGTGTYEQYF. DNA of the CDR3: TGTGCCAGCAGCGCGGGGACAGGTACCTACGAGCAGTACTTC.

The chain employs TRBV6-4 and TRBJ2-2, with TRBD2 identical over 7 bases. Germline V lookup: CDR1 MRHNA, CDR2 SNTAGT. This CDR3 comprises 16 residues. With V trimmed by 7 bases and J by 2 bases, 10 bases remained unmatched. The CDR3 DNA follows: TGTGCCAGCACTCCGAACCCAGCGGGAAACACCGGGGAGCTGTTTTTT. It is translated as CASTPNPAGNTGELFF.

A single count supports this clone. The chain recombines TRBV2 with TRBJ1-1; D is possibly TRBD1 (6 bases). CDR3 size: 16 residues. Germline lookup yields CDR1 SNHLY and CDR2 FYNNEI. V gave up 0 bases and J gave up 4 bases, with 15 bases separating them. The CDR3 loop is CASSEAIQGWGTEAFF. DNA of the CDR3: TGTGCCAGCAGTGAAGCAATTCAGGGGTGGGGCACTGAAGCTTTCTTT. Looking up the rest from reference TRBV2 and TRBJ1-1 gives the full variable domain: EPEVTQTPSHQVTQMGQEVILRCVPISNHLYFYWYRQILGQKVEFLVSFYNNEISEKSEIFDDQFSVERPDGSNFTLKIRSTKLEDSAMYFCASSEAIQGWGTEAFFGQGTRLTVV.

The chain carries TRBV7-9 and TRBJ2-2; tentative D call: TRBD2 (5 bases). The V gene's germline CDR1 is SEHNR and CDR2 FQNEAQ (reference sequence). V dropped 6 bases and J dropped 5 bases, with 7 bases sitting between them. The CDR3 covers 12 residues. The CDR3 here is CASRRETGELFF. In nucleotides, the CDR3 is TGTGCCAGCAGGAGGGAGACCGGGGAGCTGTTTTTT.

The chain is built from TRBV11-2 and TRBJ2-7; 8 nucleotides align to TRBD1. Germline trimming cut 1 base from V and 4 bases from J; bases unmatched to any gene: 3. This CDR3 has 14 residues. The germline V gene encodes CDR1 SGHAT and CDR2 FQNNGV. In DNA, the CDR3 is TGTGCCAGCAGCTTAGGGACAGGGTGGTACGAGCAGTACTTC. Protein sequence: CASSLGTGWYEQYF.

The rearrangement joins TRBV15 to TRBJ2-3; 12 bases are shared with TRBD2. The V gene end was trimmed by 4 bases and the J gene end by 6 bases; junction bases not matched to a gene: 20. The germline V gene has CDR1 LNHNV and CDR2 YYDKDF (reference sequence). This CDR3 has 20 residues. The CDR3 loop reads CATSTNNQRRLAGVLDTQYF. The CDR3 coding sequence is TGTGCCACCAGCACAAATAATCAGAGGAGACTAGCGGGAGTTCTGGATACGCAGTATTTT. Filled out from reference TRBV15 and TRBJ2-3, the complete variable domain reads DAMVIQNPRYQVTQFGKPVTLSCSQTLNHNVMYWYQQKSSQAPKLLFHYYDKDFNNEADTPDNFQSRRPNTSFCFLDIRSPGLGDTAMYLCATSTNNQRRLAGVLDTQYFGPGTRLTVL.

The chain joins TRBV5-1 to TRBJ1-6, with 7 bases that match TRBD1. The CDR3 spans 15 residues. The germline CDR1 and CDR2 sequences are SGHRS and YFSETQ. With 0 bases clipped from V and 9 bases from J, the junction kept 6 bases outside the gene matches. CDR3 bases: TGCGCCAGCAGCTTGGGACAGGGAGAGCGTTCACCCCTCCACTTT. Its translation: CASSLGQGERSPLHF.

The chain is built from TRBV5-1 and TRBJ2-5, with 12 bases identical to TRBD2. The CDR3 runs to 17 residues. V was clipped by 4 bases and J by 3 bases; unmatched bases: 10. CDR1 and CDR2 (germline): SGHRS, YFSETQ. The DNA for the CDR3 is TGCGCCAGCAGCCTGGGCTCGGCTAGCGGGAGGGAAGAGACCCAGTACTTC. The encoded protein is CASSLGSASGREETQYF.

This chain uses TRBV2 with TRBJ2-5; 8 nucleotides agree with TRBD1. CDR1 and CDR2 (germline): SNHLY, FYNNEI. V lost 5 bases and J lost 5; bases outside the gene matches: 7. The CDR3 contains 14 residues. In DNA form, the CDR3 reads TGTGCCAGCAGTATAAGGACAGGGATGGAGACCCAGTACTTC. This gives the protein CASSIRTGMETQYF.

The CDR3 sequence is CASSFMGSTDTQYF. The CDR3 nucleotides read TGCGCCAGCAGCTTCATGGGGAGCACAGATACGCAGTATTTT. The J gene is TRBJ2-3, the V gene TRBV5-1; D ambiguous. V gave up 2 bases and J gave up 0 bases, with 7 bases separating them. The CDR3 has 14 amino acids. Germline V gene data show CDR1 as SGHRS and CDR2 as YFSETQ.

This chain connects TRBV30 to TRBJ2-2; TRBD2 might be the D (6 bases). CDR1 GTSNPN and CDR2 SVGIG come from the germline V gene (reference sequence). There are 15 residues in the CDR3. V lost 2 bases and J lost 1, with 11 bases in between. CDR3 amino acids: CAWSSVAENTGELFF. In nucleotides, the CDR3 is TGTGCCTGGAGTAGTGTAGCGGAGAACACCGGGGAGCTGTTTTTT.

J is TRBJ1-2 and V is TRBV28; D remains unclear. This CDR3 contains 12 residues. V lost 2 bases to trimming and J lost 4 bases, with 5 bases between them. Per the germline V gene, CDR1 is MDHEN and CDR2 is SYDVKM. In DNA, the CDR3 is TGTGCCAGCAGTTTACTCAGCTATGGCTACACCTTC. This translates into CASSLLSYGYTF.

This clone was seen only a few times. The V gene is TRBV12-3 or TRBV12-4, the J gene TRBJ1-2; no definite D call. V lost 2 bases and J lost 2, with 6 bases in between. The CDR3 is 13 residues long. The DNA for the CDR3 is TGTGCCAGCAGTTTACGCAGAAACTATGGCTACACCTTC. This encodes CASSLRRNYGYTF.

CDR3: CASSLSAGWGPYNEQFF. The CDR3 DNA follows: TGCGCCAGCAGCTTGTCGGCCGGGTGGGGGCCTTACAATGAGCAGTTCTTC. This chain uses TRBV5-1 with TRBJ2-1, with D possibly TRBD1 on 6 matching bases. The CDR3 has 17 residues. V shed 1 base and J shed 4 bases, with 18 bases lying between them. In germline, CDR1 is SGHRS, CDR2 YFSETQ.

The rearrangement links TRBV20-1 to TRBJ2-7; possible D gene TRBD2, 5 bases. CDR3 length: 11 residues. Germline CDR1 reads DFQATT; CDR2 reads SNEGSKA (reference sequence). V dropped 3 bases and J dropped 3 bases, with 6 bases sitting between them. The CDR3 coding sequence is TGCAGTGCTAGCACTAGCTACGAGCAGTACTTC. This translates into CSASTSYEQYF.

This chain joins TRBV6-2 or TRBV6-3 and TRBJ2-7; D may be TRBD1 or TRBD2 (5 bases each). The germline V gene has CDR1 MNHEY and CDR2 SVGEGT. The V end lost 5 bases, the J end lost 2 bases, and 16 bases lay between the germline ends. This CDR3 region has 15 residues. CDR3 region: CASSAPSRGAYEQYF. CDR3 nucleotides: TGTGCCAGCAGTGCCCCGAGCCGGGGCGCCTACGAGCAGTACTTC.

The chain joins TRBV27 to TRBJ2-7; D may be TRBD1 (5 bases). V lost 5 bases and J 4 bases, leaving 18 bases between the germline ends. Germline V gene data show CDR1 as MNHEY and CDR2 as SMNVEV (reference sequence). The CDR3 covers 15 residues. The CDR3 DNA sequence: TGTGCCAGCAGTATCTACGCAGGGTGGGGATACGAGCAGTACTTC. Protein sequence: CASSIYAGWGYEQYF.

This chain links TRBV6-2 or TRBV6-3 with TRBJ1-5, with D possibly being TRBD1 (6 bases). Germline lookup yields CDR1 MNHEY and CDR2 SVGEGT. V shed 5 bases and J shed 5 bases, with 13 bases lying between them. This CDR3 comprises 14 residues. CDR3 DNA sequence: TGTGCCAGCAGTCGGGGCAGGGGAGATCAGCCCCAGCATTTT. The encoded protein is CASSRGRGDQPQHF.